This T cell receptor (beta chain) appears in the sequencing data of a study of cytomegalovirus exposure and HLA in healthy donors. With V trimmed by 4 bases and J by 0 bases, 7 bases remained unmatched. The length of the CDR3 is 16 residues. Germline V gene data show CDR1 as SGHKS and CDR2 as YYEKEE (reference sequence). PCR was performed using 60 Vbeta and 13 Jbeta primers. Profiled with immunoSEQ multiplex PCR; TCRdb holds only in-frame clones, not every one. The repertoire holds around 40,000 clones, with approximately 63% as singletons. The specimen sequenced was PBMCs. The TCR was taken from a man in his forties in good health and CMV-seronegative. The chain combines TRBV5-5 with TRBJ2-4; 7 nucleotides match TRBD1. CDR3 amino acids: CASSTDRVGAKNIQYF. The CDR3 region has the DNA TGTGCCAGCAGCACAGACAGGGTAGGAGCCAAAAACATTCAGTACTTC.